A single T cell receptor (beta chain) is shown here with its context. This table comes from immunoSEQ multiplex PCR, and its TCRdb copy is limited to in-frame clones, with some not included. Found here are fewer than 200,000 clones, roughly 86% of them singletons; the top ten hold more than 3.5%. The data originate from a study of cytomegalovirus exposure and HLA in healthy donors. V was pared by 3 bases and J by 5 bases, with 13 bases of the junction left unmatched. This CDR3 contains 16 residues. Germline values: CDR1 SGHAT, CDR2 FQNNGV. Material: PBMCs. This sequence was found in a man younger than 35 in good health and CMV-seropositive. The V and J genes are TRBV11-2 and TRBJ2-7, with 7 bases matching TRBD1. The CDR3 is CASSLRPAGGKDEQYF. CDR3 DNA sequence: TGTGCCAGCAGCTTGCGCCCGGCAGGGGGTAAGGACGAGCAGTACTTC. The whole variable domain, remainder taken from reference TRBV11-2 and TRBJ2-7, is EAGVAQSPRYKIIEKRQSVAFWCNPISGHATLYWYQQILGQGPKLLIQFQNNGVVDDSQLPKDRFSAERLKGVDSTLKIQPAKLEDSAVYLCASSLRPAGGKDEQYFGPGTRLTVT.